Listed below are T cell receptor beta chains from one sample, sequenced in a study of T cell responses to AZD1222 COVID-19 vaccine. Method: immunoSEQ multiplex PCR; TCRdb's copy keeps in-frame clones and lacks some. The sample contains more than 40,000 clones, about nine tenths of which appear only once. The material sequenced was peripheral blood, taken 28 days after the second AZD1222 dose. Every receptor here comes from an adult who received the AZD1222 COVID-19 vaccine. The CDR3 runs from the conserved cysteine through the conserved F or W. The D gene is left open where the match is weak. The size entry is marked missing in some rows and otherwise reads once, few, many or a size class.

j_call clone_size v_call d_call cdr3_aa cdr3_nt
TRBJ2-7 NA TRBV5-5 NA CASSLPREHEQYF TGTGCCAGCAGCTTGCCCAGGGAGCACGAGCAGTACTTC
TRBJ1-1 NA TRBV6-2/TRBV6-3 TRBD1 CASSLAGGADTEAFF TGTGCCAGCAGCTTAGCAGGGGGCGCGGACACTGAAGCTTTCTTT
TRBJ1-6 NA TRBV6-2/TRBV6-3 TRBD1 CASSSPDRADSPLHF TGTGCCAGCAGTTCCCCGGACAGGGCTGATTCACCCCTCCACTTT
TRBJ2-2 NA TRBV6-5 TRBD2 CASSSGGGTDTGELFF TGTGCCAGCAGTTCCGGGGGGGGTACGGACACCGGGGAGCTGTTTTTT
TRBJ1-5 NA TRBV3-1/TRBV3-2 TRBD1 CASSGTGGRQPQHF TGTGCCAGCAGCGGGACAGGGGGTCGTCAGCCCCAGCATTTT
TRBJ1-4 NA TRBV19 TRBD1 CASRMGGIQGTNEKLFF TGTGCCAGTAGAATGGGGGGGATACAGGGGACTAATGAAAAACTGTTTTTT
TRBJ1-2 NA TRBV6-5 NA CASIPPAAHYGYTF TGTGCCAGCATCCCCCCGGCAGCACACTATGGCTACACCTTC
TRBJ2-5 NA TRBV7-2 NA CASSLARTRMGETQYF TGTGCCAGCAGCTTAGCCCGGACACGAATGGGAGAGACCCAGTACTTC
TRBJ1-3 NA TRBV30 TRBD1 CAWSRTGEPGNTIYF TGTGCCTGGAGTCGTACAGGGGAACCCGGAAACACCATATATTTT
TRBJ2-3 NA TRBV10-1 NA CASSESSRGDTQYF TGCGCCAGCAGTGAGTCGTCTAGGGGGGATACGCAGTATTTT
TRBJ1-6 NA TRBV30 NA CAWSVRGSPLHF TGTGCCTGGAGTGTACGAGGCTCACCCCTCCACTTT
TRBJ2-6 NA TRBV19 TRBD1 CASSIQTGGAGANVLTF TGTGCCAGTAGTATACAGACAGGGGGCGCTGGGGCCAACGTCCTGACTTTC
TRBJ1-2 few TRBV12-3/TRBV12-4 TRBD1 CASRMGQEDGYTF TGTGCCAGCAGGATGGGACAGGAGGACGGCTACACCTTC
TRBJ1-4 NA TRBV4-3 NA CASSQQARTNHNEKLFF TGCGCCAGCAGCCAACAAGCTCGGACAAATCATAATGAAAAACTGTTTTTT
TRBJ1-4 NA TRBV19 TRBD1 CASSIIGQGDATNEKLFF TGTGCCAGTAGTATTATCGGACAGGGGGACGCAACTAATGAAAAACTGTTTTTT
TRBJ2-3 NA TRBV7-9 TRBD1 CASSLGGGGTDTQYF TGTGCCAGCAGCTTAGGAGGGGGCGGCACAGATACGCAGTATTTT
TRBJ2-1 NA TRBV7-6 TRBD2 CASSLARTSGYNEQFF TGTGCCAGCAGCTTAGCCCGGACTAGCGGGTACAATGAGCAGTTCTTC
TRBJ1-1 NA TRBV25-1 NA CASTGGAYGEAFF TGTGCCAGCACTGGAGGGGCATATGGTGAAGCTTTCTTT
TRBJ2-5 NA TRBV24-1 NA CATSATGSQETQYF TGTGCCACCAGTGCAACGGGAAGCCAAGAGACCCAGTACTTC
TRBJ1-1 few TRBV19 TRBD1 CASTPTGNAEAFF TGTGCCAGTACCCCGACAGGGAATGCTGAAGCTTTCTTT
TRBJ1-5 NA TRBV4-2 TRBD1 CASSQEADRNQPQHF TGTGCCAGCAGCCAAGAAGCGGACAGGAATCAGCCCCAGCATTTT
TRBJ1-1 NA TRBV9 NA CASSVSWENTEAFF TGTGCCAGCAGCGTATCTTGGGAAAACACTGAAGCTTTCTTT
TRBJ2-7 NA TRBV6-6 TRBD2 CASSRSGTSGGVYEQYF TGTGCCAGCAGTAGATCCGGGACTAGCGGGGGTGTCTACGAGCAGTACTTC
TRBJ1-2 NA TRBV5-4 TRBD1 CASSLGQTGVYGYTF TGTGCCAGCAGCTTAGGCCAGACAGGGGTCTATGGCTACACCTTC
TRBJ1-1 few TRBV6-5 NA CASRPQGERTEAFF TGTGCCAGCCGGCCGCAGGGAGAAAGGACTGAAGCTTTCTTT
TRBJ2-3 NA TRBV27 TRBD1 CASSVQGVGTDTQYF TGTGCCAGCAGTGTACAGGGGGTTGGCACAGATACGCAGTATTTT
TRBJ2-5 NA TRBV12-3/TRBV12-4 NA CASSSSVETQYF TGTGCCAGCAGTTCGTCGGTTGAGACCCAGTACTTC
TRBJ2-2 NA TRBV27 NA CASSFGREGHAGELFF TGTGCCAGCAGTTTCGGAAGAGAGGGGCACGCCGGGGAGCTGTTTTTT
TRBJ1-2 NA TRBV15 NA CATSRGGTNYGYTF TGTGCCACCAGCCGCGGCGGAACTAACTATGGCTACACCTTC
TRBJ1-2 few TRBV19 NA CASSIQSSGYTF TGTGCCAGTAGTATACAGTCCTCTGGCTACACCTTC
TRBJ1-6 NA TRBV2 NA CASFDSPNSPLHF TGTGCCAGCTTCGACAGCCCTAATTCACCCCTCCACTTT
TRBJ1-1 NA TRBV4-2 NA CASSQDRGITEAFF TGTGCCAGCAGCCAAGATCGGGGAATCACTGAAGCTTTCTTT
TRBJ1-2 NA TRBV14 NA CASSPQTGLTGYGYTF TGTGCCAGCAGCCCGCAAACAGGGTTAACTGGCTATGGCTACACCTTC
TRBJ2-5 NA TRBV5-1 NA CASSLGGAMETQYF TGCGCCAGCAGCTTGGGAGGGGCTATGGAGACCCAGTACTTC
TRBJ1-1 NA TRBV12-3/TRBV12-4 NA CASSLVLNTEAFF TGTGCCAGCAGTTTGGTACTAAACACTGAAGCTTTCTTT
TRBJ1-4 NA TRBV21-1 NA CASRQHIAKVHNEKLFF TGTGCCAGCAGACAGCATATAGCCAAGGTGCATAATGAAAAACTGTTTTTT
TRBJ1-4 NA TRBV2 NA CASSTMGGSEKLFF TGTGCCAGCAGCACGATGGGAGGTTCTGAAAAACTGTTTTTT
TRBJ2-3 NA TRBV7-2 NA CASSLPQGRRSTDTQYF TGTGCCAGCAGCCTTCCACAGGGCAGGAGGAGCACAGATACGCAGTATTTT
TRBJ2-5 NA TRBV11-2 TRBD1 CASSIGTVLQTQYF TGTGCCAGCAGCATCGGGACAGTCCTGCAGACCCAGTACTTC
TRBJ1-2 once TRBV18 NA CASSPVTPSNYGYTF TGTGCCAGCTCGCCCGTAACTCCAAGTAACTATGGCTACACCTTC
TRBJ1-6 NA TRBV5-1 TRBD1 CASTARTGNNSPLHF TGCGCCAGCACTGCAAGGACAGGGAATAATTCACCCCTCCACTTT
TRBJ1-2 NA TRBV5-4 NA CASSLEPGQYYGYTF TGTGCCAGCAGCTTGGAACCGGGGCAATACTATGGCTACACCTTC
TRBJ1-5 NA TRBV19 NA CASSTQKNQPQHF TGTGCCAGTAGTACCCAGAAAAATCAGCCCCAGCATTTT
TRBJ1-6 NA TRBV5-1 TRBD1 CASSLGQDNSPLHF TGCGCCAGCAGCTTAGGACAGGATAATTCACCCCTCCACTTT
TRBJ2-1 NA TRBV6-4 TRBD1 CASSGGTGTVNEQFF TGTGCCAGCAGTGGCGGGACAGGGACTGTGAATGAGCAGTTCTTC
TRBJ1-2 NA TRBV15 TRBD1 CATSRDGTGQNYGYTF TGTGCCACCAGCAGAGATGGGACAGGGCAAAACTATGGCTACACCTTC
TRBJ2-1 NA TRBV19 NA CASSIGVLSSYNEQFF TGTGCCAGTAGTATCGGAGTGCTGAGCTCCTACAATGAGCAGTTCTTC
TRBJ2-3 NA TRBV4-3 NA CASSQESKTGDTQYF TGCGCCAGCAGCCAAGAGTCAAAGACAGGAGATACGCAGTATTTT
TRBJ2-1 once TRBV11-2 TRBD2 CASSLGGGKSLSYNEQFF TGTGCCAGCAGCTTAGGGGGGGGGAAATCCCTCTCCTACAATGAGCAGTTCTTC
TRBJ2-1 NA TRBV11-2 TRBD2 CASSQRGGLGQNEQFF TGTGCCAGCAGCCAGCGGGGGGGCCTGGGACAGAATGAGCAGTTCTTC
TRBJ1-1 NA TRBV2 NA CASSDAPWPGEAFF TGTGCCAGCAGTGACGCGCCGTGGCCCGGGGAAGCTTTCTTT
TRBJ1-5 NA TRBV5-8 NA CASSPRARGDQPQHF TGTGCCAGCAGCCCCCGGGCCCGGGGAGATCAGCCCCAGCATTTT
TRBJ1-1 NA TRBV30 NA CAWSVFRGERSAFF TGTGCCTGGAGTGTATTTAGGGGAGAACGGTCAGCTTTCTTT